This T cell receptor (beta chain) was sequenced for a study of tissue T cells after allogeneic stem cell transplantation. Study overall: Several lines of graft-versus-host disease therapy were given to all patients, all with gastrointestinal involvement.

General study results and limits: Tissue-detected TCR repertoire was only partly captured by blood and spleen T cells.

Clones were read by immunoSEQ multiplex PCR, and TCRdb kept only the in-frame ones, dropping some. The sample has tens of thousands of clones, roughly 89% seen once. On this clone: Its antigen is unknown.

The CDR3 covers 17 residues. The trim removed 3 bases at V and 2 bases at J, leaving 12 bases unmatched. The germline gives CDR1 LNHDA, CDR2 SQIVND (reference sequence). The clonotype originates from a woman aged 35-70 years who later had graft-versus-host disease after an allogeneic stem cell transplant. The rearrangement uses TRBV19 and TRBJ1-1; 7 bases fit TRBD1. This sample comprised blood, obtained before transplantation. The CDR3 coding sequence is TGTGCCAGTAGTATCCATAGCCTCGACAGGGCCAACACTGAAGCTTTCTTT. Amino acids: CASSIHSLDRANTEAFF.